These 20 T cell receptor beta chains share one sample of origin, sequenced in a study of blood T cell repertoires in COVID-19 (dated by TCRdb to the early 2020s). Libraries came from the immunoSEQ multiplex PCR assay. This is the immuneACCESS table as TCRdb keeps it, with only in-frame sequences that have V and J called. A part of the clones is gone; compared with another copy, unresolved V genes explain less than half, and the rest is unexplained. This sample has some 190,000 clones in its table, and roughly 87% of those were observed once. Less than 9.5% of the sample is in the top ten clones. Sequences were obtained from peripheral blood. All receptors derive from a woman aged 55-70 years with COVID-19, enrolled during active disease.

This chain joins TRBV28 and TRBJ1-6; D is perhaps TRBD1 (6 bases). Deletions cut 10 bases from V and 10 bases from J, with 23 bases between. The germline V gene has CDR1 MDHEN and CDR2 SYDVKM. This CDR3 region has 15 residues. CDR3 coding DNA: TGTGCCACCCCTGGGGGGGAGGGGGTTAACTCACCCCTCCACTTT. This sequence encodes CATPGGEGVNSPLHF.

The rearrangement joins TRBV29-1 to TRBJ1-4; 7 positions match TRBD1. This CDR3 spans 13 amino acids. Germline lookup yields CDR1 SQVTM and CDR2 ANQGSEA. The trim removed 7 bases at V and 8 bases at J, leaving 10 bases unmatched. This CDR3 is CSARDSGEEKLFF. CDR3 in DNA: TGCAGCGCCCGGGACAGTGGAGAGGAAAAACTGTTTTTT.

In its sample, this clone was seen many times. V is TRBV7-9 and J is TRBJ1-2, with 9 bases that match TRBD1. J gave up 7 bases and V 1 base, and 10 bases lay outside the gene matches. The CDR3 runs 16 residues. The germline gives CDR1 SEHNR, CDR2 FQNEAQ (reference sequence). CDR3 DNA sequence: TGTGCCAGCAGCTTAGTGGTGGGACAGGGCTTAAGTGGCTACACCTTC. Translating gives CASSLVVGQGLSGYTF. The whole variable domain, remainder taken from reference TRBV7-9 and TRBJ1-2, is DTGVSQNPRHKITKRGQNVTFRCDPISEHNRLYWYRQTLGQGPEFLTYFQNEAQLEKSRLLSDRFSAERPKGSFSTLEIQRTEQGDSAMYLCASSLVVGQGLSGYTFGSGTRLTVV.

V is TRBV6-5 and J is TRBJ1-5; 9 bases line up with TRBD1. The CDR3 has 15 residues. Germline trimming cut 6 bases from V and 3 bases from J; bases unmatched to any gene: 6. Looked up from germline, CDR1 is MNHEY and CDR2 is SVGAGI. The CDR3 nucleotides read TGTGCCAGCAGAACAGGGGGCGCGGACAATCAGCCCCAGCATTTT. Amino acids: CASRTGGADNQPQHF.

As DNA, the CDR3 is TGTGCCAGCAGACCCTGGACAGGGAACGCCTACGAGCAGTACGTC. Protein product: CASRPWTGNAYEQYV. The chain combines TRBV2 with TRBJ2-7; 8 bases align to TRBD1. Germline assignment: CDR1 SNHLY and CDR2 FYNNEI. V lost 6 bases and J lost 2; bases outside the gene matches: 9. This CDR3 has 15 amino acids.

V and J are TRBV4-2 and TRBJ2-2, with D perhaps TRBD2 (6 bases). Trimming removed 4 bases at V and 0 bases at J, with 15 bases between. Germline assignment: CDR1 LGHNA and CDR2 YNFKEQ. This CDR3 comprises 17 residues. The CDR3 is CASSLRVSGANTGELFF. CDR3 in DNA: TGTGCCAGCAGCCTCCGAGTGTCGGGGGCGAACACCGGGGAGCTGTTTTTT.

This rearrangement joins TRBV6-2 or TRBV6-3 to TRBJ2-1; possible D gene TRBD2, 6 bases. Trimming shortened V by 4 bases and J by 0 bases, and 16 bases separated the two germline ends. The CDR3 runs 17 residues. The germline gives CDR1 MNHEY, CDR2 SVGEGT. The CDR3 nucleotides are TGTGCCAGCAGTTCCTCCAAACGGGGGAGCTCCTACAATGAGCAGTTCTTC. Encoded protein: CASSSSKRGSSYNEQFF.

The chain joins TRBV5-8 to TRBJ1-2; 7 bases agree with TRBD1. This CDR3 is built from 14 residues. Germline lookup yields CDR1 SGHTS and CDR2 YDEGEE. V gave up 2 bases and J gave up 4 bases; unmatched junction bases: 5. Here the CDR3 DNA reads TGTGCCAGCAGCTTCACAGGGGAGCCCTATGGCTACACCTTC. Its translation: CASSFTGEPYGYTF.

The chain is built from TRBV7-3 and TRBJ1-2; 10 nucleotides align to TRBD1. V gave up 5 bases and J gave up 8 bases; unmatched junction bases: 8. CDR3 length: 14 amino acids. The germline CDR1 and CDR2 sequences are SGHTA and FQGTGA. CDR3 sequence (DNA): TGTGCCAGCAGCGCCACCGGGACAGGGGAAGGCTACACCTTC. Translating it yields CASSATGTGEGYTF.

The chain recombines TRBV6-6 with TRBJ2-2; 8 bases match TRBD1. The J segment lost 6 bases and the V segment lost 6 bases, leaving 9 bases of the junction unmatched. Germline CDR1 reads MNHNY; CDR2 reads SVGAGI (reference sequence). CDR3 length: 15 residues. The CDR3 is CASSPGQGRAGELFF. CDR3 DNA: TGTGCCAGCAGCCCAGGACAGGGCCGCGCCGGGGAGCTGTTTTTT.

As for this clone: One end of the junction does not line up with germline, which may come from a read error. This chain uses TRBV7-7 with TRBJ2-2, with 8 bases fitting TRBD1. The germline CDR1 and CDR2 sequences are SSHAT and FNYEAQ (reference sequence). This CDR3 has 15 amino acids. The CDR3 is CASSRDRGSHGELFF. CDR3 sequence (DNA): TGTGCTAGCAGCCGAGACAGGGGTTCGCACGGGGAGCTGTTTTTT.

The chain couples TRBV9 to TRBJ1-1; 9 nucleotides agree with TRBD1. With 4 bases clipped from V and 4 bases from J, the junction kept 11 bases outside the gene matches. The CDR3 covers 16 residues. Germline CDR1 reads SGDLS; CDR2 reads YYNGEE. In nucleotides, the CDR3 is TGTGCCAGCAGCCTCGGGGACAGGGTGCTGTTCACTGAAGCTTTCTTT. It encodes CASSLGDRVLFTEAFF.

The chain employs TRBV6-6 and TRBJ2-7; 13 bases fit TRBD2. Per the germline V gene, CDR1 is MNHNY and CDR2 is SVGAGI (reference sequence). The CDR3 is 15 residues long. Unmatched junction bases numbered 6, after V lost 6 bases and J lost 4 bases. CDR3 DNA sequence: TGTGCCAGCAGGCCCCGGACTAGCGGGAGTTACGAGCAGTACTTC. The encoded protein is CASRPRTSGSYEQYF.

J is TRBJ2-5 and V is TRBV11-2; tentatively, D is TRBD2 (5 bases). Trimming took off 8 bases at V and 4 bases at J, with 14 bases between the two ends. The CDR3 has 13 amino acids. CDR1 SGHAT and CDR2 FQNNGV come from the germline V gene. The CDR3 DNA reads TGTGCCAGCGGGGAGTATTTAGGAGAGACCCAGTACTTC. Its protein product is CASGEYLGETQYF.

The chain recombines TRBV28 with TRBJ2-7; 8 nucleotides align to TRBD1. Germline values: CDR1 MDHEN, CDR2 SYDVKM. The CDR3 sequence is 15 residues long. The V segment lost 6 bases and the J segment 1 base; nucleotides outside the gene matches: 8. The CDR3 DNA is TGTGCCAGCAGCGAGACAGGGGATCGTTCCTACGAGCAGTACTTC. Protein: CASSETGDRSYEQYF.

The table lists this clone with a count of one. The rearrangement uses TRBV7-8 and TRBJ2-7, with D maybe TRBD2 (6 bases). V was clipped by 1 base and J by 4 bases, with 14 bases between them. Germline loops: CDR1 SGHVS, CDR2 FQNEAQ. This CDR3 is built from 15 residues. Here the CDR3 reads CASSLVGGGLYEQYF. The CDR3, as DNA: TGTGCCAGCAGCTTAGTGGGGGGTGGTTTGTACGAGCAGTACTTC.

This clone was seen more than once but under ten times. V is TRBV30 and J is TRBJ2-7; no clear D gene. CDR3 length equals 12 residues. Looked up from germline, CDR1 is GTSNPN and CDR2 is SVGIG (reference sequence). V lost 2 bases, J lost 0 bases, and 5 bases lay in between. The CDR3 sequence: CAWSILSYEQYF. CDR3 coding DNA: TGTGCCTGGAGTATACTCTCCTACGAGCAGTACTTC. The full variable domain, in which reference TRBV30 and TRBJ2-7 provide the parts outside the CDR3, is SQTIHQWPATLVQPVGSPLSLECTVEGTSNPNLYWYRQAAGRGLQLLFYSVGIGQISSEVPQNLSASRPQDRQFILSSKKLLLSDSGFYLCAWSILSYEQYFGPGTRLTVT.

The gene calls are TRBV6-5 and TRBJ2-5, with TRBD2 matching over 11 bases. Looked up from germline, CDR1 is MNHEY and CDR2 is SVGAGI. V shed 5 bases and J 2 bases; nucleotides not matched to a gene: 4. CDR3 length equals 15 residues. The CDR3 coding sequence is TGTGCCAGCAGTCCGGGACTAGCGGTGCAAGAGACCCAGTACTTC. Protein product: CASSPGLAVQETQYF.

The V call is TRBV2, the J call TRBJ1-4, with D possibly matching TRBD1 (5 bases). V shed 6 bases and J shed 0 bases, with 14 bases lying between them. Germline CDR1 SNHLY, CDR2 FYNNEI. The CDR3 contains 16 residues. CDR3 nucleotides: TGTGCCAGCAGGGGGGGACGTCGTCCAACTAATGAAAAACTGTTTTTT. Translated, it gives CASRGGRRPTNEKLFF.

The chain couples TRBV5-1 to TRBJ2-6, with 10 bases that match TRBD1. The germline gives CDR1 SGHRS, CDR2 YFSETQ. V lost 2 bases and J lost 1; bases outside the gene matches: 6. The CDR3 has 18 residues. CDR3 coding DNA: TGCGCCAGCAGCTTATGGAGACAGGGGGCGTCTGGGGCCAACGTCCTGACTTTC. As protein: CASSLWRQGASGANVLTF.